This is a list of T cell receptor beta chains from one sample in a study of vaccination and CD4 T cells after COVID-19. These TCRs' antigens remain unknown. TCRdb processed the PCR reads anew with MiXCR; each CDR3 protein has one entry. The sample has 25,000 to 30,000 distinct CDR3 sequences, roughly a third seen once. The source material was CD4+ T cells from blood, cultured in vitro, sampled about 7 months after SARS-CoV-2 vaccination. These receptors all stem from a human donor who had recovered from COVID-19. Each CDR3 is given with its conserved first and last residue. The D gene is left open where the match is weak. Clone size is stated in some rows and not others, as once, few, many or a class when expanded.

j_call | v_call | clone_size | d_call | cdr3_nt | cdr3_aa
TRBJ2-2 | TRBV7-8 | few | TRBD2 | TGTGCCAGCAGCCGTTTTGAGGGAGGGCCCGTCGGGGAGCTGTTTTTT | CASSRFEGGPVGELFF
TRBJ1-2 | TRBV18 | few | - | TGTGCCAGCTCACCACCATCCAGCTATGGCTACACCTTC | CASSPPSSYGYTF
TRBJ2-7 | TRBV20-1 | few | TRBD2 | TGCAGTGCGAAAGCGGGGGTTACTTACGAGCAGTACTTC | CSAKAGVTYEQYF
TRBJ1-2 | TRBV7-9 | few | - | TGTGCCAGCAGCTTTCGCCAGGGTGGTACTAACTATGGCTACACCTTC | CASSFRQGGTNYGYTF
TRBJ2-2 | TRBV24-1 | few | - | TGTGCCACCAGTGATCTAAAGAACACCGGGGAGCTGTTTTTT | CATSDLKNTGELFF
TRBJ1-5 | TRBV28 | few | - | TGTGCCAGCAGTTTAGGGGGTTCGGGGCAGCCCCAGCATTTT | CASSLGGSGQPQHF
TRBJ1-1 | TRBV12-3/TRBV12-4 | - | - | TGTGCCAGCAGTTTTAAGGGGGACACTGAAGCTTTCTTT | CASSFKGDTEAFF
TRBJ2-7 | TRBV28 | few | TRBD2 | TGTGCCTCCAAGCCGTGGGCTAGCGGGAGTTACGAGCAGTACTTC | CASKPWASGSYEQYF
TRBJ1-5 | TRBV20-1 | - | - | TGCAGTGCTAGACCGGGGCGACTAGTGTATCAGCCCCAGCATTTT | CSARPGRLVYQPQHF
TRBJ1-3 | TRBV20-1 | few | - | TGCAGTGCTACCCGCCCCGACAGAAAGGATGGAAACACCATATATTTT | CSATRPDRKDGNTIYF
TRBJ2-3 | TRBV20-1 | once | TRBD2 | TGCAGTGCTAGAGTACAACGCGGGGGGGGTACAGATACGCAGTATTTT | CSARVQRGGGTDTQYF
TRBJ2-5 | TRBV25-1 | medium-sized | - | TGTGCCAGCAGTTTACACAGGGACCAAGAGACCCAGTACTTC | CASSLHRDQETQYF
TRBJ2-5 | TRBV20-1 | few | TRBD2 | TGCAGTGCTATGACTAGCGGGAGAGAGACCCAGTACTTC | CSAMTSGRETQYF
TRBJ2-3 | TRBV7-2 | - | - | TGTGCCAGCAGCCCTAGCAGGGGTAGCGTGAGCACAGATACGCAGTATTTT | CASSPSRGSVSTDTQYF
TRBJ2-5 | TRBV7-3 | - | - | TGTGCCAGCAGGATCGGAGGAGGTTTTCGGGAGACCCAGTACTTC | CASRIGGGFRETQYF
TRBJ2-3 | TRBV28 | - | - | TGTGCCAGCAGTTTTTTCCGGGAGTTTGGTGGTACGCAGTATTTT | CASSFFREFGGTQYF